Below, 21 T cell receptor beta chains from the same sample are listed, as sequenced in a study of blood T cell repertoires in COVID-19. TCRdb keeps only in-frame clones here, not all; method: immunoSEQ multiplex PCR. Of under 15,000 clones listed, almost 90% are singletons. Sequenced: peripheral blood. The origin of the receptors is a human donor with active COVID-19. The donor label of this sample is uncertain.

The chain is built from TRBV5-1 and TRBJ2-3, with 10 bases lining up with TRBD1. This CDR3 is 15 amino acids long. V dropped 4 bases and J dropped 4; count of bases not matched to a gene: 6. Germline CDR1 and CDR2: SGHRS and YFSETQ. The DNA of the CDR3 is TGCGCCAGCAGCCCGAGGACAGGGGGGTCAGATACGCAGTATTTT. It encodes CASSPRTGGSDTQYF.

This chain connects TRBV19 to TRBJ1-4; D may be TRBD1 (6 bases). From germline, CDR1 is LNHDA and CDR2 SQIVND (reference sequence). This CDR3 has 13 amino acids. Trimming shortened V by 5 bases and J by 8 bases, and 12 bases separated the two germline ends. The CDR3 DNA reads TGTGCCAGTAGTGGGACATACTTCGAAAAACTGTTTTTT. Translation gives CASSGTYFEKLFF. Full variable domain (remainder filled in from reference TRBV19 and TRBJ1-4): DGGITQSPKYLFRKEGQNVTLSCEQNLNHDAMYWYRQDPGQGLRLIYYSQIVNDFQKGDIAEGYSVSREKKESFPLTVTSAQKNPTAFYLCASSGTYFEKLFFGSGTQLSVL.

The chain has TRBV6-2 or TRBV6-3 and TRBJ2-3; no reliable D call. V dropped 4 bases and J dropped 6 bases, with 8 bases sitting between them. CDR1 is MNHEY, CDR2 SVGEGT, per germline. The CDR3 has 12 residues. The CDR3 DNA is TGTGCCAGCAGTTCGAGCTTGGATACGCAGTATTTT. It specifies CASSSSLDTQYF.

V is TRBV2 and J is TRBJ2-7; tentative D call: TRBD1 (5 bases). CDR3 length: 12 amino acids. V was trimmed by 6 bases and J by 7 bases, leaving 13 bases between them. Germline CDR1 reads SNHLY; CDR2 reads FYNNEI. The CDR3 DNA follows: TGTGCCAGCAGGGACAACGTCAGGGAGCAGTACTTC. This codes for CASRDNVREQYF.

V gene TRBV5-1 combines with J gene TRBJ1-6, with 8 bases lining up with TRBD1. The CDR3 is made up of 16 amino acids. Trimming cost V 4 bases and J 6 bases; bases outside gene matches: 9. Germline assignment: CDR1 SGHRS and CDR2 YFSETQ. DNA for the CDR3: TGCGCCAGCAGCGCAGGGGGCATCGGGGTTAATTCACCCCTCCACTTT. Protein: CASSAGGIGVNSPLHF.

The chain recombines TRBV9 with TRBJ2-7; 8 bases are a match to TRBD1. V lost 4 bases to trimming and J lost 4 bases; unmatched junction nucleotides: 7. CDR1 SGDLS and CDR2 YYNGEE come from the germline V gene. The CDR3 is made up of 14 amino acids. CDR3 in DNA: TGTGCCAGCAGCCCCCGACAGGGGCTGTACGAGCAGTACTTC. It specifies CASSPRQGLYEQYF.

This chain joins TRBV7-9 and TRBJ2-3, with TRBD1 matching 7 bases. This CDR3 is 15 amino acids long. The V segment lost 5 bases and the J segment 0 bases; nucleotides outside the gene matches: 5. The germline CDR1 and CDR2 sequences are SEHNR and FQNEAQ (reference sequence). The CDR3 region has the DNA TGTGCCAGCAGCCAAGACAGGGCTAGCACAGATACGCAGTATTTT. The encoded protein is CASSQDRASTDTQYF.

J is TRBJ1-6 and V is TRBV7-9; TRBD1 is a possible D gene (6 bases). In germline, CDR1 is SEHNR, CDR2 FQNEAQ (reference sequence). The CDR3 totals 17 residues. The V and J ends lost 1 base and 1 base respectively, with 11 bases between them. The CDR3 reads CASSLEDSSSYNSPLHF. The CDR3 DNA reads TGTGCCAGCAGCTTAGAGGACAGTTCATCCTATAATTCACCCCTCCACTTT.

The chain recombines TRBV11-2 with TRBJ1-1; TRBD1 aligns across 7 bases. CDR1 and CDR2 (germline): SGHAT, FQNNGV. There are 15 residues in the CDR3. The V gene end was trimmed by 7 bases and the J gene end by 10 bases; junction bases not matched to a gene: 18. The CDR3 nucleotides are TGTGCCAGCAACAAATACGAGGGGGGCCCAGGGGGAGCTTTCTTT. This codes for CASNKYEGGPGGAFF.

J is TRBJ2-1 and V is TRBV3-1 (or the pseudogene TRBV3-2); D perhaps matches TRBD1 (6 bases). The V and J ends lost 6 bases and 6 bases respectively, with 18 bases between them. This CDR3 comprises 15 residues. Germline values: CDR1 LGHDT, CDR2 YNNKEL (reference sequence). This CDR3 is CASRIYRVRSNEQFF. The CDR3 bases are TGTGCCAGCAGAATTTACAGGGTACGGTCCAATGAGCAGTTCTTC.

V gene TRBV10-3 combines with J gene TRBJ2-5; 9 bases are shared with TRBD2. Unmatched junction bases numbered 8, after V lost 3 bases and J lost 0 bases. CDR3 length: 17 amino acids. Germline V gene sequence: CDR1 ENHRY, CDR2 SYGVKD. The CDR3 region has the DNA TGTGCCATCAGTGAAGGGGAGGCGGGGGGGTACCAAGAGACCCAGTACTTC. Translation: CAISEGEAGGYQETQYF.

V usage is TRBV6-6 and J usage is TRBJ2-1; TRBD1 matches 11 bases. The V gene's germline CDR1 is MNHNY and CDR2 SVGAGI (reference sequence). V shed 2 bases, J shed 7 bases, and the junction held 4 bases outside the gene matches. CDR3 size: 15 residues. The CDR3 coding sequence is TGTGCCAGCAGTTACCTTGGGACAGGGGGTAATGAGCAGTTCTTC. Amino acid sequence: CASSYLGTGGNEQFF.

The rearrangement uses TRBV7-9 and TRBJ1-3; TRBD1 is a possible D gene (6 bases). The CDR3 length is 15 residues. Germline values: CDR1 SEHNR, CDR2 FQNEAQ (reference sequence). V lost 1 base to trimming and J lost 9 bases, with 16 bases between them. For the CDR3, the DNA is TGTGCCAGCAGCTTAGGGGAGCAACAGGGTGGCACCATATATTTT. Residues: CASSLGEQQGGTIYF.

Only one count was recorded for this clone. V is TRBV11-1 and J is TRBJ2-1; D possibly corresponds to TRBD1 (6 bases). Trimming cost V 5 bases and J 7 bases, with 21 bases left between them. The germline gives CDR1 SGHAT, CDR2 FQDESV (reference sequence). The CDR3 is 16 residues long. CDR3 residues: CASSPRTAREGNEQFF. The DNA for the CDR3 is TGTGCCAGCAGCCCAAGGACAGCCCGAGAGGGAAATGAGCAGTTCTTC.

This chain uses TRBV6-4 with TRBJ1-5; unclear D gene. The CDR3 runs 16 residues. CDR1 and CDR2 from the germline V gene are MRHNA and SNTAGT. V lost 2 bases and J lost 3, with 14 bases in between. The CDR3 here is CASSDAEFRPNQPQHF. CDR3 bases: TGTGCCAGCAGTGACGCGGAATTTCGCCCCAATCAGCCCCAGCATTTT.

J is TRBJ1-2 and V is TRBV28, with TRBD1 matching over 11 bases. The CDR3 runs to 15 residues. Germline CDR1 MDHEN, CDR2 SYDVKM. After removal of 6 bases from V and 4 bases from J, the junction contained 7 bases not matched to a gene. The CDR3 nucleotides are TGTGCCAGCAGCCAAAGGACAGGGGGCGCCTATGGCTACACCTTC. Translation: CASSQRTGGAYGYTF.

The chain recombines TRBV3-1 (or the pseudogene TRBV3-2) with TRBJ2-3; D may be TRBD1 (7 bases). The length of the CDR3 is 15 residues. The V end lost 5 bases, the J end lost 6 bases, and 18 bases lay between the germline ends. Germline CDR1 and CDR2: LGHDT and YNNKEL (reference sequence). The CDR3 DNA reads TGTGCCAGCAGCTTTTACCAGGGGGGTGGGGATACGCAGTATTTT. Residues: CASSFYQGGGDTQYF.

The rearrangement joins TRBV7-6 to TRBJ2-7; TRBD1 agrees at 8 bases. Germline CDR1 and CDR2: SGHVS and FNYEAQ. The CDR3 contains 15 residues. Trimming took 5 bases from V and 4 from J; bases not matched to a gene: 10. Here the CDR3 reads CASSQDGQGFYEQYF. CDR3 in DNA: TGTGCCAGCAGCCAAGACGGACAGGGTTTTTACGAGCAGTACTTC.

The J gene is TRBJ1-2, the V gene TRBV7-9, with unresolved D. Germline-derived CDR1 and CDR2 are SEHNR and FQNEAQ (reference sequence). The length of the CDR3 is 12 residues. V was cut by 5 bases and J by 2 bases, with 6 bases left in between. The CDR3: CASSAQNYGYTF. Here the CDR3 DNA reads TGTGCCAGCAGCGCCCAGAACTATGGCTACACCTTC.

The chain combines TRBV3-1 (or the pseudogene TRBV3-2) with TRBJ1-1; TRBD1 matches at 7 bases. Trimming removed 2 bases from V and 4 bases from J; junction bases left unmatched: 4. CDR3 length equals 14 residues. Per the germline V gene, CDR1 is LGHDT and CDR2 is YNNKEL (reference sequence). In DNA form, the CDR3 reads TGTGCCAGCAGCCAACGCGACAGGGCCACTGAAGCTTTCTTT. Protein sequence: CASSQRDRATEAFF.

The rearrangement uses TRBV13 and TRBJ2-1, with 7 bases matching TRBD2. The V segment lost 1 base and the J segment 0 bases; nucleotides outside the gene matches: 6. The CDR3 is 17 amino acids. Germline V gene data show CDR1 as PRHDT and CDR2 as FYEKMQ (reference sequence). The CDR3 coding sequence is TGTGCCAGCAGCTTAGAGGGCGGGGGTAGCTCCTACAATGAGCAGTTCTTC. Amino acid sequence: CASSLEGGGSSYNEQFF.